One TCR beta chain is described in this entry. Its antigen is not known. The sample belongs to a study of Tregs in tolerant kidney transplant recipients. Findings and caveats of the study: This study did not directly address biological reproducibility. Validation in larger populations is needed because few patients were studied.

Germline CDR1 reads MNHEY; CDR2 reads SVGAGI. This CDR3 region has 16 residues. Trimming removed 2 bases at V and 0 bases at J, with 13 bases between. Unstimulated Tregs (CD4+CD25+CD127-) and CD4+CD25- non-Tregs were sorted from PBMCs. Data came from immunoSEQ multiplex PCR; TCRdb stores just in-frame clones and leaves some out. The sample has over 50,000 clones; about 86% are singletons. This chain joins TRBV6-5 and TRBJ1-2, with D unclear. Sequencing used CD4+ T cells from blood. The receptor was isolated from a human donor in good health. CDR3 sequence reads: CASSYLPLTSNYGYTF. For the CDR3, the DNA is TGTGCCAGCAGTTACCTACCTTTGACGTCTAACTATGGCTACACCTTC.